The present entry profiles one T cell receptor beta chain with its context. Its antigen is not yet known. Base qualities are missing; no much larger clone stands one base away. Whole blood was collected in K2EDTA tubes by collaborating institutions according to the institutions' own protocols. Collaborator samples were shipped for TCRbeta analysis as frozen whole blood, isolated PBMCs, or DNA extracted from either sample type. The immunoSEQ Assay, a bias-controlled multiplex PCR, was used to amplify TCRbeta CDR3 regions from genomic DNA. As for the authors' bioinformatics: The number of nucleated cells in each sample was estimated from the amplification of reference gene primers within the assay. Sequence reads were collapsed and filtered to measure the absolute abundance of every unique TCRbeta CDR3 rearrangement. For each sample, productive Simpson clonality was calculated by taking the square root of Simpson's diversity index across productive rearrangements. The clones in this table, taken by TCRdb from immuneACCESS, are in-frame only. Not every clone is retained; where verified, under half of the shortfall comes from an unresolved V gene, and the cause of the rest is unknown. V and J calls and clone size are those listed in that table; D and trimming were worked out from the DNA. The sample table contains 100,000 to 150,000 clones; only one count was recorded for roughly 82% of them. The ten top clones hold roughly 5.4% of the sample.

The data were obtained in a study of blood T cell repertoires in COVID-19 (TCRdb year 2020). Regarding the research as a whole: The collaborator samples originated in the United States, Italy and Spain and spanned the acute and convalescent phases of COVID-19. The material from the prospective study consisted of cDNA or gDNA derived from T cells, B-cell-depleted T cells, or PBMCs. The dataset comprised deeply sampled blood TCRbeta repertoires from subjects exposed to, actively infected with, or recovered from COVID-19. A freely available public database, intended as a resource for researchers studying the immune response to SARS-CoV-2, is where the repertoires were released. The samples were drawn from two sources: the first 160 participants of the ongoing ImmuneRACE study, and 950 to 1,500 subjects contributed by 6 global collaborators. The sample metadata nearly always contained a de-identified subject ID, COVID-19 status, age in years and sex. Where available, HLA class I and class II types were taken from metadata supplied by the sample provider and were not determined by assay-based typing. The research as a whole found: The amount of clinical and demographic metadata varied by source and participant and was provided uncurated.

Inclusive of the bounding cysteine and phenylalanine, the CDR3 is 12 residues long. Solely the CDR3 DNA is kept, with 36 bases framed from the first base. Based on the germline V gene, the CDR1 and CDR2 sequences are SQVTM and ANQGSEA. Trimming takes 4 bases from V and 6 bases from J, and the germline ends sit 12 bases apart. The TCR comes from a human donor in a cohort sampled during active COVID-19. Recombination joined TRBV29-1 with TRBJ1-1; a tentative D match to TRBD1 spans 5 bases. Material: peripheral blood. CDR3 region: CSVGEGRAEAFF. The DNA sequence is given as TGCAGCGTTGGGGAGGGACGAGCTGAAGCTTTCTTT.